The 18 T cell receptor beta chains below come from one sample, sequenced in a study of T cell responses to AZD1222 COVID-19 vaccine. Data came from immunoSEQ multiplex PCR; TCRdb stores just in-frame clones and leaves some out. Of 90,000 to 150,000 clones in the sample, more than 85% are singletons; the top ten hold roughly 7.1%. The source was peripheral blood, collected 28 days after the second AZD1222 dose. The receptors were gathered from an adult who received the AZD1222 COVID-19 vaccine.

Remarks on this clone: Other DNA sequences from this sample encode an identical CDR3 as well. This chain uses TRBV28 with TRBJ1-2; D is unclear. The CDR3 totals 11 residues. From germline, CDR1 is MDHEN and CDR2 SYDVKM. V shed 6 bases and J shed 2 bases, with 4 bases lying between them. CDR3 sequence reads: CASSYNYGYTF. As DNA, the CDR3 is TGTGCCAGCAGCTACAACTATGGCTACACCTTC.

V gene TRBV5-5 combines with J gene TRBJ2-7; the D is unclear. CDR1 is SGHKS, CDR2 YYEKEE, per germline (reference sequence). This CDR3 region has 12 residues. V lost 2 bases, J lost 6 bases, and 9 bases lay in between. CDR3 coding DNA: TGTGCCAGCAGCTTAGGGCTCCGCGAGCAGTACTTC. Its protein is CASSLGLREQYF.

The gene calls are TRBV27 and TRBJ2-7; 9 bases agree with TRBD2. The CDR3 totals 16 residues. The V segment lost 3 bases and the J segment 0 bases; nucleotides outside the gene matches: 6. Germline V lookup: CDR1 MNHEY, CDR2 SMNVEV (reference sequence). The CDR3: CASSFSSGARSYEQYF. The CDR3 region has the DNA TGTGCCAGCAGTTTCTCTAGCGGGGCCCGCTCCTACGAGCAGTACTTC.

V is TRBV6-2 or TRBV6-3 and J is TRBJ2-7, with D possibly being TRBD2 (5 bases). CDR1 and CDR2 (germline): MNHEY, SVGEGT. CDR3 length: 14 residues. V was shortened by 2 bases and J by 3 bases, with 11 bases between the two germline ends. The CDR3 DNA reads as TGTGCCAGCAGTTACCCAGGACGGGACTACGAGCAGTACTTC. It encodes CASSYPGRDYEQYF.

The chain joins TRBV11-1 to TRBJ2-5; 10 bases fit TRBD2. This CDR3 contains 15 residues. Germline loops: CDR1 SGHAT, CDR2 FQDESV (reference sequence). V was clipped by 10 bases and J by 4 bases; unmatched bases: 12. CDR3 sequence: CATRGAGGPRETQYF. CDR3 nucleotide sequence: TGTGCCACTAGAGGAGCGGGGGGGCCGCGAGAGACCCAGTACTTC.

The genes are TRBV19 and TRBJ1-5; D gene unclear. The V gene lost 7 bases and the J gene lost 2 bases, with 24 bases spanning the gap. The CDR3 length is 18 residues. CDR1 is LNHDA, CDR2 SQIVND, per germline (reference sequence). CDR3 loop: CASKPGMNINKGNQPQHF. The CDR3 DNA follows: TGTGCCAGTAAGCCGGGGATGAATATCAATAAGGGCAATCAGCCCCAGCATTTT.

The genes are TRBV18 and TRBJ2-7, with D perhaps TRBD1 (5 bases). The CDR3 totals 13 residues. V lost 3 bases, J lost 3 bases, and 9 bases lay in between. Germline-derived CDR1 and CDR2 are KGHSH and LQKENI. This CDR3 is CASSPLDNYEQYF. For the CDR3, the DNA is TGTGCCAGCTCACCCTTGGACAACTACGAGCAGTACTTC.

The J gene is TRBJ1-1, the V gene TRBV5-8; possibly TRBD1 for D (6 bases). Looked up from germline, CDR1 is SGHTS and CDR2 is YDEGEE. Trimming pared 1 base from V and 5 bases from J, leaving 12 bases between. The CDR3 totals 14 residues. CDR3: CASSLMGGGTEAFF. CDR3 nucleotides: TGTGCCAGCAGCTTGATGGGGGGCGGGACTGAAGCTTTCTTT.

The J gene is TRBJ2-3, the V gene TRBV13, with 14 bases fitting TRBD2. This CDR3 region has 16 residues. V was clipped by 3 bases and J by 6 bases; unmatched bases: 5. Germline loops: CDR1 PRHDT, CDR2 FYEKMQ (reference sequence). The CDR3 spells CASSLGTSGSFDTQYF. The CDR3 DNA sequence: TGTGCCAGCAGCTTGGGGACTAGCGGGAGTTTTGATACGCAGTATTTT.

In its sample, this clone was seen once. This chain uses TRBV21-1 with TRBJ1-5. TRBV21-1 counts as a pseudogene. The CDR3 runs to 14 residues. The CDR3 spells CASSKVEGNQPQHF. The CDR3 DNA is TGTGCCAGCAGCAAAGTCGAGGGTAATCAGCCCCAGCATTTT.

This clone was seen only a few times. This sequence joins TRBV6-5 and TRBJ2-7; D perhaps matches TRBD1 (6 bases). The CDR3 is 13 amino acids. Trimming pared 5 bases from V and 1 base from J, leaving 9 bases between. Germline values: CDR1 MNHEY, CDR2 SVGAGI. The CDR3 bases are TGTGCCAGCAGTCCCACAGGGTCCTACGAGCAGTACTTC. Residues: CASSPTGSYEQYF.

This chain uses TRBV4-1 with TRBJ1-5; D uncertain. The V and J ends lost 1 base and 2 bases respectively, with 12 bases between them. Per the germline V gene, CDR1 is MGHRA and CDR2 is YSYEKL. There are 16 residues in the CDR3. CDR3 protein: CASSQGGLTGNQPQHF. CDR3 DNA sequence: TGCGCCAGCAGCCAAGGTGGCCTTACGGGCAATCAGCCCCAGCATTTT.

The V call is TRBV7-2, the J call TRBJ1-2, with TRBD1 matching over 10 bases. The germline gives CDR1 SGHTA, CDR2 FQGNSA. This CDR3 has 14 residues. The V and J ends lost 3 bases and 7 bases, in that order; junction bases with no gene match: 5. The CDR3 is CASSFDRGLGGYTF. CDR3 nucleotide sequence: TGTGCCAGCAGCTTCGACAGGGGGCTTGGTGGCTACACCTTC.

The rearrangement joins TRBV6-2 or TRBV6-3 to TRBJ2-7; the D gene is possibly TRBD1 (5 bases). The V gene lost 2 bases and the J gene lost 4 bases, with 18 bases spanning the gap. CDR1 is MNHEY and CDR2 is SVGEGT in the germline V gene. This CDR3 has 16 amino acids. The chain's CDR3 is CASSYPTNGRAYEQYF. The CDR3 coding sequence is TGTGCCAGCAGTTACCCGACGAATGGCAGGGCTTACGAGCAGTACTTC.

V is TRBV5-1 and J is TRBJ2-1; 10 positions match TRBD2. Germline trimming cut 4 bases from V and 8 bases from J; bases unmatched to any gene: 9. The CDR3 contains 15 residues. Looked up from germline, CDR1 is SGHRS and CDR2 is YFSETQ. The CDR3 loop is CASSPGLAQRDEQFF. In nucleotides, the CDR3 is TGCGCCAGCAGCCCGGGACTAGCGCAGAGGGATGAGCAGTTCTTC.

This clone appeared a single time. The CDR3 here is CASSLGTGGSVSPLHF. The CDR3 DNA sequence: TGCGCCAGCAGCTTGGGGACAGGGGGGTCGGTTTCACCCCTCCACTTT. The chain recombines TRBV5-1 with TRBJ1-6, with 10 bases aligning to TRBD1. Germline lookup yields CDR1 SGHRS and CDR2 YFSETQ. The trim removed 0 bases at V and 9 bases at J, leaving 6 bases unmatched. This CDR3 is built from 16 residues.

V gene TRBV30 combines with J gene TRBJ2-7, with TRBD1 matching 9 bases. With 1 base clipped from V and 5 bases from J, the junction kept 6 bases outside the gene matches. The V gene's germline CDR1 is GTSNPN and CDR2 SVGIG (reference sequence). The length of the CDR3 is 14 residues. CDR3 in DNA: TGTGCCTGGAGTGGGGGGACAGGGTTCGACGAGCAGTACTTC. Amino acids: CAWSGGTGFDEQYF.

This sequence joins TRBV24-1 and TRBJ1-2; D is ambiguous. Germline V gives CDR1 KGHDR, CDR2 SFDVKD. The CDR3 has 12 residues. V gave up 4 bases and J gave up 4 bases, with 6 bases separating them. The CDR3 bases are TGTGCCACCAGTGAGGACGGCTATGGCTACACCTTC. As protein: CATSEDGYGYTF.